This T cell receptor beta chain derives from a study of cytomegalovirus exposure and HLA in healthy donors. PCR used 60 Vbeta primers and 13 Jbeta primers. Here immunoSEQ multiplex PCR was the method, and the copy in TCRdb shows in-frame clones only, minus some. The sample records approximately 120,000 clones, around 76% being singletons. Points from the study as a whole: Differences between HLA loci emerged in a later analysis of TCR association rates, with DRB1 most and HLA-C fewest. Among the sequence variants, a highly shared cluster was likely an artifact of sequencing.

A note on this clone: The antigen remains unidentified.

CDR3 length equals 18 residues. Germline V gives CDR1 SGHRS, CDR2 YFSETQ. Losses at the gene ends were 3 bases for V and 4 bases for J; bases not matched to a gene: 16. This receptor was taken from a woman in her fifties or sixties in good health and CMV-seropositive. The sequenced material came from PBMCs. V and J are TRBV5-1 and TRBJ2-1, with 7 bases lining up with TRBD2. The CDR3, as DNA: TGCGCCAGCAGCTCCGGAGGTGGCGGGAGAGTGATTTACAATGAGCAGTTCTTC. Its translation is CASSSGGGGRVIYNEQFF.